What follows are 21 T cell receptor beta chains derived from one specimen sequenced in a study of shared clonotypes between healthy human individuals. Using immunoSEQ multiplex PCR, the repertoire was profiled, and TCRdb retains in-frame clones only, with some absent. Of about 670,000 clones listed, less than 80% are singletons. The sequencing sample was made of memory CD4+ T cells sorted from blood. Stated subset: CD45RA-negative fraction. The receptors originated from a woman aged 30 to 39 in good health.

The chain joins TRBV6-5 to TRBJ1-1, with 8 bases matching TRBD1. Germline-derived CDR1 and CDR2 are MNHEY and SVGAGI. With V trimmed by 7 bases and J by 11 bases, 6 bases remained unmatched. The CDR3 sequence is 11 residues long. The CDR3 protein is CASNGQGHAFF. Here the CDR3 DNA reads TGTGCCAGCAATGGACAGGGCCACGCTTTCTTT.

In DNA form, the CDR3 reads TGTGCCAGCAGTACGAGGGGGAGGGCCCGAGAGACCCAGTACTTC. This codes for CASSTRGRARETQYF. The chain has TRBV28 and TRBJ2-5, with D possibly matching TRBD2 (7 bases). CDR1 MDHEN and CDR2 SYDVKM come from the germline V gene. The CDR3 consists of 15 residues. The V end lost 5 bases, the J end lost 4 bases, and 17 bases lay between the germline ends.

This clone was observed once. This chain links TRBV2 with TRBJ2-2; 9 nucleotides agree with TRBD2. CDR3 length: 16 amino acids. Trimming took 8 bases from V and 1 from J; bases not matched to a gene: 8. Germline V gene sequence: CDR1 SNHLY, CDR2 FYNNEI. The DNA for the CDR3 is TGTGCCAGCTCCAGCGGGAGGTACGGGAACACCGGGGAGCTGTTTTTT. As protein: CASSSGRYGNTGELFF.

This chain uses TRBV27 with TRBJ2-1, with 9 bases fitting TRBD2. CDR1 and CDR2 (germline): MNHEY, SMNVEV (reference sequence). V trimming: 0 bases; J trimming: 4 bases; junction bases outside the gene matches: 4. The CDR3 has 16 amino acids. DNA for the CDR3: TGTGCCAGCAGTTTATCGAGTAGCGGGGGATACAATGAGCAGTTCTTC. Translation gives CASSLSSSGGYNEQFF.

This CDR3 reads CASSPQAGPPSYEQYF. The CDR3 DNA reads as TGTGCCAGCAGTCCCCAAGCGGGACCGCCGTCCTACGAGCAGTACTTC. The chain combines TRBV27 with TRBJ2-7, with TRBD2 identical over 7 bases. V was pared by 5 bases and J by 1 base, with 11 bases of the junction left unmatched. CDR1 MNHEY and CDR2 SMNVEV come from the germline V gene (reference sequence). The CDR3 has 16 residues.

The chain carries TRBV19 and TRBJ2-1, with D hard to call. The V end lost 3 bases, the J end lost 6 bases, and 9 bases lay between the germline ends. This CDR3 spans 13 amino acids. Germline V gene lookup returns CDR1 LNHDA and CDR2 SQIVND (reference sequence). CDR3 protein: CASSILHLNEQFF. CDR3 coding DNA: TGTGCCAGTAGTATCTTGCACCTCAATGAGCAGTTCTTC.

The V gene is TRBV29-1, the J gene TRBJ2-1; maybe TRBD1 (6 bases). Per germline, CDR1 SQVTM and CDR2 ANQGSEA. The CDR3 is 10 amino acids. V lost 4 bases and J 10 bases, leaving 8 bases between the germline ends. This CDR3 is CSVADSEQFF. CDR3 nucleotide sequence: TGCAGCGTTGCGGACAGCGAGCAGTTCTTC.

The chain recombines TRBV6-5 with TRBJ1-5, with D unresolved. This CDR3 contains 14 residues. The V end was cut by 0 bases, the J end by 9 bases, with 12 bases between. CDR1 and CDR2 from the germline V gene are MNHEY and SVGAGI. For the CDR3, the DNA is TGTGCCAGCAGTTACTCGAAGGCTGGCTGGCCCCAGCATTTT. Protein product: CASSYSKAGWPQHF.

The CDR3 region has the DNA TGTGCCAGCAGTCCTCCTAACTATGGCTACACCTTC. Amino acid sequence: CASSPPNYGYTF. The chain employs TRBV7-8 and TRBJ1-2, with D uncertain. This CDR3 contains 12 residues. Germline V gives CDR1 SGHVS, CDR2 FQNEAQ. V was trimmed by 6 bases and J by 0 bases, leaving 5 bases between them.

The CDR3, as DNA: TGTGCCAGCAGCCAGGGACAGGCAGCAACTAATGAAAAACTGTTTTTT. It translates to CASSQGQAATNEKLFF. This chain joins TRBV9 and TRBJ1-4; TRBD1 agrees at 8 bases. V trimming: 4 bases; J trimming: 0 bases; junction bases outside the gene matches: 5. Germline CDR1 SGDLS, CDR2 YYNGEE. The CDR3 has 16 amino acids.

This clone was picked up many times. The sample carries other DNA sequences with the same CDR3. Here the CDR3 DNA reads TGTGCCAGCAGCTTCCAGGGGGCCTACGAGCAGTACTTC. Protein sequence: CASSFQGAYEQYF. The chain links TRBV5-5 to TRBJ2-7, with 7 nucleotides matching TRBD1. Looked up from germline, CDR1 is SGHKS and CDR2 is YYEKEE (reference sequence). After removal of 2 bases from V and 2 bases from J, the junction contained 1 base not matched to a gene. This CDR3 contains 13 residues.

V and J are TRBV10-2 and TRBJ1-5; D unclear. This CDR3 has 15 residues. Per germline, CDR1 WSHSY and CDR2 SAAADI. V was clipped by 0 bases and J by 0 bases, with 6 bases between them. This chain's CDR3 is CASSESDPSNQPQHF. The CDR3 DNA reads as TGCGCCAGCAGTGAGTCTGATCCTAGCAATCAGCCCCAGCATTTT.

The chain links TRBV7-9 to TRBJ2-1; either TRBD1 or TRBD2 may supply D (6 bases each). The germline CDR1 and CDR2 sequences are SEHNR and FQNEAQ (reference sequence). The CDR3 has 16 amino acids. The V end was cut by 1 base, the J end by 9 bases, with 19 bases between. The CDR3, as DNA: TGTGCCAGCAGCTTAGGCCCAGGGGACTCGCGCGGTGAGCAGTTCTTC. Its protein is CASSLGPGDSRGEQFF.

This clone was detected once. This chain joins TRBV27 and TRBJ1-1, with D maybe TRBD1 (5 bases). This CDR3 spans 15 amino acids. Germline V lookup: CDR1 MNHEY, CDR2 SMNVEV (reference sequence). Trimming removed 2 bases at V and 4 bases at J, with 14 bases between. Here the CDR3 DNA reads TGTGCCAGCAGTTTAGCCCGGGGCGGGAGCACTGAAGCTTTCTTT. It encodes CASSLARGGSTEAFF.

This sequence joins TRBV11-2 and TRBJ2-2; 13 bases fit TRBD2. This CDR3 has 18 residues. Trimming removed 5 bases from V and 0 bases from J; junction bases left unmatched: 6. From germline, CDR1 is SGHAT and CDR2 FQNNGV. The CDR3 nucleotides read TGTGCCAGCAGCCAGAGACTAGCGGGAGGCGCGAACACCGGGGAGCTGTTTTTT. It translates to CASSQRLAGGANTGELFF.

The chain joins TRBV20-1 to TRBJ2-1; D gene uncertain. Trimming removed 6 bases at V and 3 bases at J, with 6 bases between. The CDR3 covers 11 residues. Germline V gives CDR1 DFQATT, CDR2 SNEGSKA (reference sequence). CDR3 nucleotide sequence: TGCAGTGCCCCATACTACAATGAGCAGTTCTTC. It is translated as CSAPYYNEQFF.

This sequence joins TRBV7-9 and TRBJ2-7; D unclear. The CDR3 length is 12 residues. Germline lookup yields CDR1 SEHNR and CDR2 FQNEAQ (reference sequence). Between the trimmed V and J ends, which lost 2 bases and 3 bases, there was a span of 5 bases. CDR3 bases: TGTGCCAGCAGCTTATCATTCTACGAGCAGTACTTC. It specifies CASSLSFYEQYF.

CDR3: CARSPDRPAGNEQFF. Here the CDR3 DNA reads TGTGCCAGAAGCCCAGACAGACCGGCGGGCAATGAGCAGTTCTTC. V gene TRBV5-3 combines with J gene TRBJ2-1; D may be TRBD1 or TRBD2 (5 bases each). TRBV5-3 is reported as an ORF; its role is uncertain. The CDR3 is 15 amino acids. The V gene lost 4 bases and the J gene lost 6 bases, with 17 bases spanning the gap.

The chain carries TRBV7-2 and TRBJ1-4, with D unclear. V was shortened by 1 base and J by 3 bases, with 9 bases between the two germline ends. CDR1 is SGHTA, CDR2 FQGNSA, per germline. The CDR3 covers 15 residues. The DNA of the CDR3 is TGTGCCAGCAGCTTAGTTAGGTACTCTAATGAAAAACTGTTTTTT. This sequence encodes CASSLVRYSNEKLFF.

The chain couples TRBV5-1 to TRBJ2-3; 10 positions match TRBD2. Germline CDR1 reads SGHRS; CDR2 reads YFSETQ. With V trimmed by 0 bases and J by 4 bases, 8 bases remained unmatched. The CDR3 is 17 residues long. DNA for the CDR3: TGCGCCAGCAGCTTGGGGGCTAGCGGGAGTGGGCCAGATACGCAGTATTTT. Protein sequence: CASSLGASGSGPDTQYF.

V usage is TRBV9 and J usage is TRBJ2-6; no clear D. In germline, CDR1 is SGDLS, CDR2 YYNGEE. The CDR3 contains 14 residues. V shed 3 bases and J shed 0 bases, with 4 bases lying between them. The CDR3 nucleotides are TGTGCCAGCAGCGCAGACTCTGGGGCCAACGTCCTGACTTTC. This encodes CASSADSGANVLTF.